This passage covers 21 T cell receptor beta chains from one sample sequenced in a study of response to subunit inactivated influenza vaccine. TCRdb reanalysed the RT-PCR reads using MiXCR and keeps one entry per CDR3 protein. This table holds 630,000 or so distinct CDR3 sequences, 15% to 17% found once. This sample comprised PBMCs from blood, obtained 12 days after vaccination. The receptors shown here come from a man aged 45-65 years who received an inactivated influenza vaccine.

In its sample, this clonotype was seen a few times. V and J are TRBV6-5 and TRBJ2-1; D not resolved. Germline-derived CDR1 and CDR2 are MNHEY and SVGAGI. Trimming removed 2 bases from V and 5 bases from J, with 1 base in between. The CDR3 has 11 amino acids. The CDR3 is CASSYNNEQFF. Here the CDR3 DNA reads TGTGCCAGCAGTTACAACAATGAGCAGTTCTTC.

V is TRBV14 and J is TRBJ2-3, with D possibly being TRBD1 or TRBD2 (5 bases each). V lost 4 bases and J 2 bases, leaving 16 bases between the germline ends. The CDR3 extends over 16 amino acids. The germline V gene has CDR1 SGHDN and CDR2 FVKESK. CDR3 DNA: TGTGCCAGCAGCCCCTTCCCTCGGGACCACACAGATACGCAGTATTTT. Its protein is CASSPFPRDHTDTQYF.

This clonotype was seen at least ten times. The rearrangement joins TRBV12-3 or TRBV12-4 to TRBJ1-6, with D maybe TRBD1 (6 bases). CDR3 length equals 14 residues. Trimming shortened V by 2 bases and J by 10 bases, and 12 bases separated the two germline ends. The CDR3 protein is CASSLPGGRSPLHF. The CDR3 DNA follows: TGTGCCAGCAGTTTACCCGGGGGGCGATCACCCCTCCACTTT.

The chain is built from TRBV24-1 and TRBJ2-5, with D perhaps given as TRBD1 or TRBD2 (7 bases each). Trimming took 5 bases from V and 4 from J, leaving 13 bases between them. Germline loops: CDR1 KGHDR, CDR2 SFDVKD. CDR3 length equals 14 residues. In DNA form, the CDR3 reads TGTGCCACCAGTGCTCCAGGGGGGGGAGAGACCCAGTACTTC. It specifies CATSAPGGGETQYF.

This chain joins TRBV27 and TRBJ2-1; D possibly corresponds to TRBD1 (6 bases). Germline loops: CDR1 MNHEY, CDR2 SMNVEV (reference sequence). This CDR3 is built from 14 residues. Trimming pared 2 bases from V and 7 bases from J, leaving 12 bases between. DNA for the CDR3: TGTGCCAGCAGTTTAAGGACAGCGCCGAATGAGCAGTTCTTC. This translates into CASSLRTAPNEQFF.

This clonotype showed up many times. The chain is built from TRBV9 and TRBJ1-1; TRBD1 might be the D (5 bases). V was shortened by 2 bases and J by 5 bases, with 16 bases between the two germline ends. The CDR3 totals 15 residues. In germline, CDR1 is SGDLS, CDR2 YYNGEE. The CDR3 reads CASSVSGTPVTEAFF. The CDR3 nucleotides are TGTGCCAGCAGCGTCTCCGGGACCCCCGTGACTGAAGCTTTCTTT.

This clonotype has only a few counts. The V call is TRBV5-4, the J call TRBJ1-1; 8 bases are shared with TRBD1. Trimming took 4 bases from V and 10 from J; bases not matched to a gene: 6. The CDR3 runs 12 residues. Germline CDR1 and CDR2: SGHNT and YYREEE (reference sequence). This CDR3 reads CASSVPGTGAFF. The CDR3 nucleotides are TGTGCCAGCAGCGTCCCCGGGACAGGAGCTTTCTTT.

This chain links TRBV27 with TRBJ2-3; 12 bases agree with TRBD2. CDR1 and CDR2 from the germline V gene are MNHEY and SMNVEV (reference sequence). The CDR3 spans 17 residues. V lost 5 bases to trimming and J lost 3 bases; unmatched junction nucleotides: 9. DNA of the CDR3: TGTGCCAGCAGTCGGCGGACTAGCGGGGATCTTACAGATACGCAGTATTTT. Translated, it gives CASSRRTSGDLTDTQYF.

The chain recombines TRBV11-1 with TRBJ2-3; TRBD2 agrees at 11 bases. V gave up 5 bases and J gave up 5 bases; unmatched junction bases: 6. The CDR3 contains 15 residues. Germline assignment: CDR1 SGHAT and CDR2 FQDESV (reference sequence). The CDR3 region is CASSATSGGRDTQYF. CDR3 nucleotide sequence: TGTGCCAGCAGCGCAACTAGCGGGGGAAGAGATACGCAGTATTTT. Looking up the rest from reference TRBV11-1 and TRBJ2-3 gives the full variable domain: EAEVAQSPRYKITEKSQAVAFWCDPISGHATLYWYRQILGQGPELLVQFQDESVVDDSQLPKDRFSAERLKGVDSTLKIQPAELGDSAMYLCASSATSGGRDTQYFGPGTRLTVL.

This clonotype was observed a few times. The V gene is TRBV6-1, the J gene TRBJ2-1; 9 nucleotides align to TRBD2. This CDR3 comprises 19 residues. From germline, CDR1 is MNHNS and CDR2 SASEGT. Trimming at V came to 7 bases and at J to 8 bases, leaving 24 bases not matched to a gene. Here the CDR3 DNA reads TGTGCCAGCACCGGGCGGGACATCCGTAAGGGACTAGCTGTCTATGAGCAGTTCTTC. Protein sequence: CASTGRDIRKGLAVYEQFF.

This clonotype was seen a handful of times. The CDR3 region is CASSVTGTGDGGEQFF. Here the CDR3 DNA reads TGTGCCAGCAGCGTGACCGGGACAGGGGACGGTGGTGAGCAGTTCTTC. V is TRBV9 and J is TRBJ2-1; 10 nucleotides line up with TRBD1. V gave up 2 bases and J gave up 9 bases; unmatched junction bases: 11. The CDR3 length is 16 residues. The germline gives CDR1 SGDLS, CDR2 YYNGEE. Full variable domain (outside the CDR3, taken from reference TRBV9 and TRBJ2-1): DSGVTQTPKHLITATGQRVTLRCSPRSGDLSVYWYQQSLDQGLQFLIQYYNGEERAKGNILERFSAQQFPDLHSELNLSSLELGDSALYFCASSVTGTGDGGEQFFGPGTRLTVL.

This clonotype has just a few counts. A read error may account for a junction end that differs from germline. The rearrangement links TRBV27 to TRBJ2-2; D is undetermined. This CDR3 spans 13 amino acids. Germline CDR1 is MNHEY and CDR2 is SMNVEV (reference sequence). This CDR3 reads CASRKGNSGELFF. The CDR3 DNA is TGTGCCAGCAGGAAAGGGAACTCCGGGGAGCTGTTTTTT.

The rearrangement joins TRBV20-1 to TRBJ2-1; 9 nucleotides align to TRBD1. The CDR3 covers 14 residues. Losses at the gene ends were 3 bases for V and 7 bases for J; bases not matched to a gene: 7. Germline V CDR1 and CDR2: DFQATT, SNEGSKA (reference sequence). The CDR3 nucleotides are TGCAGTGCTAGTACTGGGACAGGGTGGAATGAGCAGTTCTTC. Its translation: CSASTGTGWNEQFF.

This clonotype has more than one count but fewer than ten. The CDR3 bases are TGTGCCATCAGCGGACTAGCGGGAGGTTCCGAGCAGTACTTC. This sequence encodes CAISGLAGGSEQYF. The rearrangement uses TRBV10-3 and TRBJ2-7, with 14 bases aligning to TRBD2. V gave up 6 bases and J gave up 6 bases; unmatched junction bases: 4. The V gene's germline CDR1 is ENHRY and CDR2 SYGVKD. The CDR3 loop spans 14 amino acids.

This clonotype was found a few times. This chain links TRBV7-3 with TRBJ2-1; 7 bases fit TRBD2. The CDR3 sequence is 20 residues long. Trimming removed 2 bases from V and 0 bases from J; junction bases left unmatched: 16. Germline V gives CDR1 SGHTA, CDR2 FQGTGA. CDR3 protein: CASSLFRTSATTISYNEQFF. Here the CDR3 DNA reads TGTGCCAGCAGCTTATTCCGGACTAGTGCTACAACGATCTCCTACAATGAGCAGTTCTTC.

Notes on this clonotype: The junction departs from germline at one end; a sequencing error may be responsible. The rearrangement uses TRBV18 and TRBJ2-7; 7 bases line up with TRBD1. Germline loops: CDR1 KGHSH, CDR2 LQKENI. CDR3 size: 14 residues. The DNA for the CDR3 is TGTGCCAGCTCACCAAAGACAGGGTTTAACGATCAGTACTTC. Its protein is CASSPKTGFNDQYF.

The CDR3 loop is CASSVGGWGTEAFF. The DNA of the CDR3 is TGTGCCAGCAGCGTAGGCGGGTGGGGCACTGAAGCTTTCTTT. The chain is built from TRBV9 and TRBJ1-1; no definite D call. Germline V lookup: CDR1 SGDLS, CDR2 YYNGEE. Trimming shortened V by 0 bases and J by 4 bases, and 10 bases separated the two germline ends. This CDR3 comprises 14 residues.

This clonotype turned up a few times. V usage is TRBV28 and J usage is TRBJ1-2; TRBD1 is a possible D gene (5 bases). This CDR3 has 15 residues. The ends were cut back, 10 bases at V and 5 bases at J, with 23 bases in the middle. The germline V gene has CDR1 MDHEN and CDR2 SYDVKM. CDR3 loop: CATAPSPGLGYGYTF. CDR3 coding DNA: TGTGCCACCGCCCCTTCACCGGGACTTGGATATGGCTACACCTTC.

This clonotype was seen just once. This may be a read error, as it is one base from a much larger clone. The genes are TRBV12-3 or TRBV12-4 and TRBJ2-1; the D is unclear. The CDR3 length is 15 residues. The CDR3 DNA follows: TGTGCCAGCAGTTTAGGGGCAGGCTCCTACACTGAGCAGTTCTTC. It specifies CASSLGAGSYTEQFF.

The rearrangement uses TRBV20-1 and TRBJ2-7; no clear D gene. Germline V CDR1 and CDR2: DFQATT, SNEGSKA (reference sequence). This CDR3 has 13 amino acids. Trimming pared 3 bases from V and 3 bases from J, leaving 12 bases between. CDR3 sequence (DNA): TGCAGTGCTAGTAGGCCTGCTTACTACGAGCAGTACTTC. As protein: CSASRPAYYEQYF.

The rearrangement joins TRBV10-3 to TRBJ2-7; 8 positions match TRBD1. Trimming at V came to 0 bases and at J to 3 bases, leaving 7 bases not matched to a gene. The germline V gene encodes CDR1 ENHRY and CDR2 SYGVKD. CDR3 length: 16 residues. The CDR3 DNA sequence: TGTGCCATCAGTGAGTCCCGCGGGACAGGCTACTACGAGCAGTACTTC. Translating gives CAISESRGTGYYEQYF.